These 5 T cell receptor beta chains were sequenced from one sample in a study of vaccination effects on CD4 cells after COVID-19. Data came from immunoSEQ multiplex PCR; TCRdb stores just in-frame clones and leaves some out. The data show roughly 35,000 clones, with approximately 68% seen just once and under 15% held by the top ten. Under the ViraFEST assay, PBMC were stimulated with viral peptide pools so that antigen-specific CD4+ T cells expanded. Sequencing was performed afterwards. Once cultured for 10 days, the cells underwent separation to obtain CD4+ T cells. Nobody among the vaccine recipients had prior SARS-CoV-2 infection (nucleocapsid antibodies were negative). Their specific antigens are unknown. The material was CD4+ T cells from PBMCs cultured with HCoV-OC43 spike peptides, obtained before COVID-19 vaccination. As for subset: HCoV-OC43 spike overlapping peptide pool stimulation. The source of these receptors is a human donor who received a COVID-19 vaccine.

This clone was seen a handful of times. V and J are TRBV19 and TRBJ2-1, with 9 bases identical to TRBD2. J lost 7 bases, V lost 7 bases, and 11 bases had no gene match. The CDR3 sequence is 15 residues long. Germline V lookup: CDR1 LNHDA, CDR2 SQIVND (reference sequence). CDR3 in amino acids: CASTRGVAGENEQFF. For the CDR3, the DNA is TGTGCCAGTACTAGGGGGGTAGCGGGAGAAAATGAGCAGTTCTTC.

The chain joins TRBV30 to TRBJ1-5; the D gene is possibly TRBD1 (5 bases). The CDR3 length is 13 residues. Germline-derived CDR1 and CDR2 are GTSNPN and SVGIG (reference sequence). With 4 bases removed from V and 3 bases from J, the gap between germline ends came to 10 bases. Written as DNA, the CDR3 is TGTGCCTGGACAGGGAAGGTCAATCAGCCCCAGCATTTT. It yields the protein CAWTGKVNQPQHF.

This chain uses TRBV4-1 with TRBJ2-2; D remains ambiguous. The CDR3 spans 12 residues. Looked up from germline, CDR1 is MGHRA and CDR2 is YSYEKL. Trimming pared 2 bases from V and 11 bases from J, leaving 9 bases between. DNA of the CDR3: TGCGCCAGCAGCCAACCCTTTGACGAGCTGTTTTTT. It encodes CASSQPFDELFF.

The chain is built from TRBV19 and TRBJ1-1; maybe TRBD1 (6 bases). Trimming removed 7 bases from V and 3 bases from J, with 12 bases in between. The CDR3 totals 13 residues. In germline, CDR1 is LNHDA, CDR2 SQIVND (reference sequence). Here the CDR3 DNA reads TGTGCCAGTATAAGGGACACCTACACTGAAGCTTTCTTT. The encoded protein is CASIRDTYTEAFF.

This clone occurred a few times. The chain couples TRBV7-9 to TRBJ1-4; D may be TRBD1 (5 bases). V shed 7 bases and J shed 5 bases, with 14 bases lying between them. Germline CDR1 reads SEHNR; CDR2 reads FQNEAQ (reference sequence). The length of the CDR3 is 14 residues. The CDR3 here is CASTQGPRNEKLFF. CDR3 nucleotide sequence: TGTGCCAGCACTCAGGGTCCGAGGAATGAAAAACTGTTTTTT.